Below are 2 T cell receptor beta chains sequenced from a single sample in a study of cytomegalovirus exposure and HLA in healthy donors. PCR used 60 Vbeta primers and 13 Jbeta primers. Assay used: immunoSEQ multiplex PCR; TCRdb lists only in-frame clones, some missing. The sample yields about 120,000 clones, roughly 69% seen once. The sample comprised PBMCs. The receptors come from a human donor in good health.

The gene calls are TRBV7-9 and TRBJ1-2; no definite D call. V lost 2 bases and J lost 0, with 4 bases in between. The CDR3 has 13 residues. Per germline, CDR1 SEHNR and CDR2 FQNEAQ (reference sequence). In DNA form, the CDR3 reads TGTGCCAGCAGCTTATCTGCTAACTATGGCTACACCTTC. It is translated as CASSLSANYGYTF.

The gene calls are TRBV27 and TRBJ2-3; no clear D gene. Deletions cut 1 base from V and 4 bases from J, with 9 bases between. This CDR3 spans 14 amino acids. The germline CDR1 and CDR2 sequences are MNHEY and SMNVEV (reference sequence). This CDR3 is CASSLLARSDTQYF. Here the CDR3 DNA reads TGTGCCAGCAGTTTATTGGCTAGATCAGATACGCAGTATTTT.